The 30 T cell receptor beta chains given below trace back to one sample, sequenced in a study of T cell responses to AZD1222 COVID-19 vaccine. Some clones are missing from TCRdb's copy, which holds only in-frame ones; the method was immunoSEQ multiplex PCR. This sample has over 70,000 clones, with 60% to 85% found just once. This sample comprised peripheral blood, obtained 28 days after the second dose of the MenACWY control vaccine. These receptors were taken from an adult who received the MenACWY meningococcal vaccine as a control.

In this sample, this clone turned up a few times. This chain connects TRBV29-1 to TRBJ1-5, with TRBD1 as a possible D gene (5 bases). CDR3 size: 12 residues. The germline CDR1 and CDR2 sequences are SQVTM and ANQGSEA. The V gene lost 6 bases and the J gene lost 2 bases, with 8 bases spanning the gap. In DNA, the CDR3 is TGCAGCGTGGGGGATGGCAATCAGCCCCAGCATTTT. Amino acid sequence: CSVGDGNQPQHF. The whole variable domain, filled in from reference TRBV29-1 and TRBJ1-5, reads SAVISQKPSRDICQRGTSLTIQCQVDSQVTMMFWYRQQPGQSLTLIATANQGSEATYESGFVIDKFPISRPNLTFSTLTVSNMSPEDSSIYLCSVGDGNQPQHFGDGTRLSIL.

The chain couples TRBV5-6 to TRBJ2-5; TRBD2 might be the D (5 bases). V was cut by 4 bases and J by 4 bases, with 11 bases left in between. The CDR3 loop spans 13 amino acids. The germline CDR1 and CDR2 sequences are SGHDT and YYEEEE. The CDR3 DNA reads TGTGCCAGCAGCCAAACTAGTGGAGAGACCCAGTACTTC. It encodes CASSQTSGETQYF.

The CDR3 DNA reads as TGTGCCAGCAGCTTGTTTTCGACAGGCTATAATTCACCCCTCCACTTT. Translated: CASSLFSTGYNSPLHF. The chain couples TRBV5-4 to TRBJ1-6; perhaps TRBD1 as D (6 bases). V was shortened by 1 base and J by 3 bases, with 11 bases between the two germline ends. Germline values: CDR1 SGHNT, CDR2 YYREEE (reference sequence). The CDR3 is made up of 16 amino acids.

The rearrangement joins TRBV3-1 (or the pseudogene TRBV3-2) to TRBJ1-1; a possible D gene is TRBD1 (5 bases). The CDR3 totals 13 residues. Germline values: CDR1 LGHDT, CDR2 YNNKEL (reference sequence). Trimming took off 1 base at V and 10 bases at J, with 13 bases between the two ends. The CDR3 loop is CASSQVRGQGAFF. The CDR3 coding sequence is TGTGCCAGCAGCCAAGTTCGAGGCCAGGGAGCTTTCTTT.

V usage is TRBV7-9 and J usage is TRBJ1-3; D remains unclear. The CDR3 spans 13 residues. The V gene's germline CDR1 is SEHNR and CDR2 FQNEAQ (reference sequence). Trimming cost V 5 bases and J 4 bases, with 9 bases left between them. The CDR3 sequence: CASSRREGNTIYF. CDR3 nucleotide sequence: TGTGCCAGCAGCCGTAGGGAAGGAAACACCATATATTTT.

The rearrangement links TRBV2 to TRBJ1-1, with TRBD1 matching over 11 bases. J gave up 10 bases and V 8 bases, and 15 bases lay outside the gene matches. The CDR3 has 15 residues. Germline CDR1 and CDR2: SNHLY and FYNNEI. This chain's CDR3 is CASRNPDRGLLGAFF. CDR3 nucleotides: TGTGCCAGCCGGAATCCGGACAGGGGGCTTCTGGGAGCTTTCTTT.

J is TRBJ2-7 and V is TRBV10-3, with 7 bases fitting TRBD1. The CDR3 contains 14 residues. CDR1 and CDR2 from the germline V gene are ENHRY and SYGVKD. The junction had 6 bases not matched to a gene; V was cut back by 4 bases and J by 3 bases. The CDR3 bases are TGTGCCATCAGTGTCAGGGGGTCCGACTACGAGCAGTACTTC. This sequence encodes CAISVRGSDYEQYF.

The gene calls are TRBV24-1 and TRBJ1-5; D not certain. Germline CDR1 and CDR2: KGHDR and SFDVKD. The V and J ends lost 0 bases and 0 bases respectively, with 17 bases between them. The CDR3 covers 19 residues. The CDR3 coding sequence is TGTGCCACCAGTGATTTGCTACGGTTCGACGGTTATAGCAATCAGCCCCAGCATTTT. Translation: CATSDLLRFDGYSNQPQHF.

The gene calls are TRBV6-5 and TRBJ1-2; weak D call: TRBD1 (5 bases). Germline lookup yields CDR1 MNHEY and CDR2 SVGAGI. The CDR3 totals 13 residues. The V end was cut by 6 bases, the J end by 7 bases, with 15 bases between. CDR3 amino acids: CASSGGHGGGYTF. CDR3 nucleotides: TGTGCCAGCAGCGGCGGTCACGGGGGTGGCTACACCTTC.

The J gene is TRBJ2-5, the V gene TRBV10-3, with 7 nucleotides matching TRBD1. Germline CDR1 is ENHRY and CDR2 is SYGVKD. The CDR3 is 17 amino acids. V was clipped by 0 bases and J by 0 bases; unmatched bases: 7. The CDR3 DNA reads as TGTGCCATCAGTGAGTCGAAAGGGGGCAAGAACCAAGAGACCCAGTACTTC. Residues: CAISESKGGKNQETQYF.

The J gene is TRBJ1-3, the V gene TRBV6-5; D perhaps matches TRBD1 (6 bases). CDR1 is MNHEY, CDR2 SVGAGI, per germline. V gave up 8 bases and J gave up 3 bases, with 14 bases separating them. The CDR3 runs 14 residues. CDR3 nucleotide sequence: TGTGCCAGCGGAGGGGGATCTGGTGGAAACACCATATATTTT. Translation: CASGGGSGGNTIYF.

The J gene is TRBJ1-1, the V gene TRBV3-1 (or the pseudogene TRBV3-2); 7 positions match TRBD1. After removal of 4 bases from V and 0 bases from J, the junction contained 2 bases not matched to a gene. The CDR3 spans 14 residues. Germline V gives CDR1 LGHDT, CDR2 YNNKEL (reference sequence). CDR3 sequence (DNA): TGTGCCAGCAGCCCGGGACAGTTGAACACTGAAGCTTTCTTT. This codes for CASSPGQLNTEAFF.

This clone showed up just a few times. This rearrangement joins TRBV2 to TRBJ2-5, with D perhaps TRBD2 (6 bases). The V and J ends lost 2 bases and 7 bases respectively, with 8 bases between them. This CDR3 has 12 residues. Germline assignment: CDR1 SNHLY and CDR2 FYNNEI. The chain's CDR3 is CASSELGGTQYF. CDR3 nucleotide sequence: TGTGCCAGCAGTGAACTGGGAGGGACCCAGTACTTC.

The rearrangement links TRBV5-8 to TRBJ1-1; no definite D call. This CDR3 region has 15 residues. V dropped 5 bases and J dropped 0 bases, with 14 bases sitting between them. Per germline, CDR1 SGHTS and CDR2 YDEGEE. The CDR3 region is CASRPNSGMNTEAFF. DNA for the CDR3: TGTGCCAGCAGGCCAAACTCCGGGATGAACACTGAAGCTTTCTTT.

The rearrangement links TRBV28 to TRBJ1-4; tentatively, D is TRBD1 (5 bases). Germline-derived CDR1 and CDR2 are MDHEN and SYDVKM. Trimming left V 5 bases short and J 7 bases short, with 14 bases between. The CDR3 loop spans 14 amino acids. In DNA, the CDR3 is TGTGCCAGCAGTCCCCCGGGACGCCGTGAAAAACTGTTTTTT. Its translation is CASSPPGRREKLFF.

CDR3 residues: CAYTRGVNEKLFF. CDR3 in DNA: TGTGCATACACACGGGGGGTGAATGAAAAACTGTTTTTT. The rearrangement uses TRBV30 and TRBJ1-4, with D perhaps matching TRBD1 (5 bases). This CDR3 contains 13 residues. Germline values: CDR1 GTSNPN, CDR2 SVGIG (reference sequence).

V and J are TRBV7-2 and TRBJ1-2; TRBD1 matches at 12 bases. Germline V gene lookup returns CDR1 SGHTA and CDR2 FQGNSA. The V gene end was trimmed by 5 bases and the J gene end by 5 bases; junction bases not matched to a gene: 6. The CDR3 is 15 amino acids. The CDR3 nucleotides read TGTGCCAGCAGCCTAGGGACAGGGGGCGGATATGGCTACACCTTC. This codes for CASSLGTGGGYGYTF.

The CDR3 region is CASSYGEGTEQFF. The CDR3 nucleotides are TGTGCCAGCAGTTACGGGGAGGGGACTGAGCAGTTCTTC. The rearrangement uses TRBV6-5 and TRBJ2-1; 7 positions match TRBD2. CDR3 length equals 13 residues. Germline CDR1 MNHEY, CDR2 SVGAGI. The J segment lost 9 bases and the V segment lost 2 bases, leaving 4 bases of the junction unmatched.

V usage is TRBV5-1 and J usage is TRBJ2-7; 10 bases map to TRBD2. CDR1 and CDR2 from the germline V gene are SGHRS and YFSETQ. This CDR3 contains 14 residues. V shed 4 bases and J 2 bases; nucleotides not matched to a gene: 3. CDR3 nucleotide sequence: TGCGCCAGCAGCGCCCTAGCGGGAGCCTACGAGCAGTACTTC. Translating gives CASSALAGAYEQYF.

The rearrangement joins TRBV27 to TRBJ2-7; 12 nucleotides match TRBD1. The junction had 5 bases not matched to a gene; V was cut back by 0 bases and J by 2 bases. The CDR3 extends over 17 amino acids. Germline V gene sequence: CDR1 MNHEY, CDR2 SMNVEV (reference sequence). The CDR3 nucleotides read TGTGCCAGCAGTTTATCGGAGGGACAGGGGGCCGCCTACGAGCAGTACTTC. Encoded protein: CASSLSEGQGAAYEQYF.

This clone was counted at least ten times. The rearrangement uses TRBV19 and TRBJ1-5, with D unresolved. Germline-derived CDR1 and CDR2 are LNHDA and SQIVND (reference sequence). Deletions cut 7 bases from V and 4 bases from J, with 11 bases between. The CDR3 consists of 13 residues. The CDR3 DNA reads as TGTGCCAGTAACCCCGATCCGAATCAGCCCCAGCATTTT. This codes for CASNPDPNQPQHF.

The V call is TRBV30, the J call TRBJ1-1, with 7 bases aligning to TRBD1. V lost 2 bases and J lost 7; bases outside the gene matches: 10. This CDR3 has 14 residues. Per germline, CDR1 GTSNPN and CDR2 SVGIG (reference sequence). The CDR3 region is CAWSLTSGGSEAFF. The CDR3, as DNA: TGTGCCTGGAGTCTAACCTCAGGGGGAAGTGAAGCTTTCTTT.

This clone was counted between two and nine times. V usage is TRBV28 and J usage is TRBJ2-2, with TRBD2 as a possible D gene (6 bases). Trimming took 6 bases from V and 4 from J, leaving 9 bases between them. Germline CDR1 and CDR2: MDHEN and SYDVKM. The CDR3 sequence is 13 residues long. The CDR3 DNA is TGTGCCAGCAGGCCGACTAGCACCGGGGAGCTGTTTTTT. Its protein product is CASRPTSTGELFF.

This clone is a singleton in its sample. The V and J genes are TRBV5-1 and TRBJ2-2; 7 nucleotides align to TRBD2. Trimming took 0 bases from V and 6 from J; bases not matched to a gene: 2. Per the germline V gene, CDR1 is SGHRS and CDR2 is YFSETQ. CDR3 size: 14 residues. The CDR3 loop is CASSLGLAPGELFF. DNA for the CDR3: TGCGCCAGCAGCTTGGGACTAGCCCCCGGGGAGCTGTTTTTT.

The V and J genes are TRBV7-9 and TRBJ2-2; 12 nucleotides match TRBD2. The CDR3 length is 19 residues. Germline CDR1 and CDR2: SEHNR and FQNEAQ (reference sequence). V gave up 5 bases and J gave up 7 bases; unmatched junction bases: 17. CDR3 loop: CASSGAHTKGLAGIGELFF. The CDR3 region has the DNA TGTGCCAGCAGCGGAGCCCACACAAAAGGACTAGCGGGGATCGGGGAGCTGTTTTTT. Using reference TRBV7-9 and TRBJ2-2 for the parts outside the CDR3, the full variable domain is DTGVSQNPRHKITKRGQNVTFRCDPISEHNRLYWYRQTLGQGPEFLTYFQNEAQLEKSRLLSDRFSAERPKGSFSTLEIQRTEQGDSAMYLCASSGAHTKGLAGIGELFFGEGSRLTVL.

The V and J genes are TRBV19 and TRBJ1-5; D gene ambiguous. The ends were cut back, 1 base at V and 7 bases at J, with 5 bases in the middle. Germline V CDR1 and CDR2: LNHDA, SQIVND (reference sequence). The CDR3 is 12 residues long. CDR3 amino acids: CASSIAGQPQHF. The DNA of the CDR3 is TGTGCCAGTAGTATAGCTGGGCAGCCCCAGCATTTT.

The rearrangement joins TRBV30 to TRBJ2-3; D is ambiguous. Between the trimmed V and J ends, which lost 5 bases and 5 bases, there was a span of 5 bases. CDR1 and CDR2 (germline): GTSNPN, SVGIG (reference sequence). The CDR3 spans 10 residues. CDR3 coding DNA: TGTGCCTGGGGGGAAGATACGCAGTATTTT. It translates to CAWGEDTQYF.

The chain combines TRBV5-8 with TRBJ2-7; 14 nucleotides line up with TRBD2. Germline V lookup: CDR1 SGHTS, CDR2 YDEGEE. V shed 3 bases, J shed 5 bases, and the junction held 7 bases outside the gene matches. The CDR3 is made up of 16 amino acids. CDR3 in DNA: TGTGCCAGCAGCTCGGGACTAGCGGGAGTAAGGAACGAGCAGTACTTC. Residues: CASSSGLAGVRNEQYF.

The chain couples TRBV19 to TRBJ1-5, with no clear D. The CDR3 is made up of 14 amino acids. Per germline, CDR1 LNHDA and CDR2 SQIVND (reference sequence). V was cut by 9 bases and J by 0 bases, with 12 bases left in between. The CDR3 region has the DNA TGTGCCAGCAGACCTGAGGGTAGCAATCAGCCCCAGCATTTT. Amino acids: CASRPEGSNQPQHF.

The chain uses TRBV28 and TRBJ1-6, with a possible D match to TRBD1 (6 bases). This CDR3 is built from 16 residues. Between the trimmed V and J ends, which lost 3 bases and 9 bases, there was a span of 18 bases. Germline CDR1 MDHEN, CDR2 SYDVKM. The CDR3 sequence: CASSLIMGGAGSPLHF. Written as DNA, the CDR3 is TGTGCCAGCAGTTTGATTATGGGGGGCGCGGGTTCACCCCTCCACTTT.